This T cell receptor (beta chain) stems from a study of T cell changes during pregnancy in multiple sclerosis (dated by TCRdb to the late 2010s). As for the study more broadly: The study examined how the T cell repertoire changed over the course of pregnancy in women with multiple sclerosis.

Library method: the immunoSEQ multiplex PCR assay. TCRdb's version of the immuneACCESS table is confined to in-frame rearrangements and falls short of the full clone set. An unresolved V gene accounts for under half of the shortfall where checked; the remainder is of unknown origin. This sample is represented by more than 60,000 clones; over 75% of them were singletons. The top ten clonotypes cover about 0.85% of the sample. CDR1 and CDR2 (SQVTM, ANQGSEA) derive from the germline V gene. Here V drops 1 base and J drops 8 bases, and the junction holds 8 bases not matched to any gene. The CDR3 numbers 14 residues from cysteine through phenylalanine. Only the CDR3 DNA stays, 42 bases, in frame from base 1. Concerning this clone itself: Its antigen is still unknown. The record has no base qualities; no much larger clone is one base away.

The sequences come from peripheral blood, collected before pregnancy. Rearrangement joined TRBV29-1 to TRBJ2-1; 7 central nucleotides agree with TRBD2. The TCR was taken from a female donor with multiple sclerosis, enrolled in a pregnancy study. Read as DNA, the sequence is TGCAGCGTTGAAGTTCCGGGACTATTCGATGAGCAGTTCTTC. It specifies CSVEVPGLFDEQFF.